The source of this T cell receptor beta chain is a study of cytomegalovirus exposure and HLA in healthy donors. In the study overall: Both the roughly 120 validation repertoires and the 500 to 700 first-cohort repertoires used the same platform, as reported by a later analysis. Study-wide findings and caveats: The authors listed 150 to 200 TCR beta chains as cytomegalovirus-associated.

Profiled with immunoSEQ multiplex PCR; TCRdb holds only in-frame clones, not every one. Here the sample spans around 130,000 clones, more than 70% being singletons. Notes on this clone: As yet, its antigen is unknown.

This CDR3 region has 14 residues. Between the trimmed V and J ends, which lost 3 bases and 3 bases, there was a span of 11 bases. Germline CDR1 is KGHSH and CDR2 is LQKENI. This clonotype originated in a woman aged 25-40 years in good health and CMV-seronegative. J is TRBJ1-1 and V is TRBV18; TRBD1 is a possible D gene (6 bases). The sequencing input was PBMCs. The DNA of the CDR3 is TGTGCCAGCTCACCGTTGGACAGTTACACTGAAGCTTTCTTT. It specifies CASSPLDSYTEAFF.